This is a list of T cell receptor beta chains from one sample in a study of blood T cell repertoires in COVID-19. Measured with immunoSEQ multiplex PCR; TCRdb has only the in-frame clones, and not every one. Among roughly 30,000 clones listed, roughly 86% were seen once. Source material: peripheral blood. These receptors were collected from a man aged 70 or older with acute or convalescent COVID-19. The conserved cysteine and the conserved F or W are not part of the CDR3 here.

>TRBJ2-2|TRBV5-1
ASGQGTNTGELF
>TRBJ1-3|TRBV5-4
ASSPSAGLVTGNTIY
>TRBJ2-2|TRBV5-1
ASSASGANTGELF
>TRBJ1-1|TRBV9
ASSPNRGLTEAF
>TRBJ2-5|TRBV23-1
ASIRLGGHHQETQY
>TRBJ1-1|TRBV19
ASSIQGPLPNTEAF
>TRBJ2-3|TRBV24-1
ATSGTGKGTSTDTQY
>TRBJ1-2|TRBV6-2/TRBV6-3
ASSTRLRRNGYT
>TRBJ2-1|TRBV6-5
ASSYKIGWEQF
>TRBJ2-1|TRBV3-1/TRBV3-2
ASSLSGGSYNEQF
>TRBJ1-4|TRBV19
ASSFEEAEKLF
>TRBJ2-5|TRBV5-1
ASSLGTGGKETQY
>TRBJ2-3|TRBV27
ASSLSMFGGRTDTQY
>TRBJ2-1|TRBV14
ASSQDKSGLRNEQF
>TRBJ2-5|TRBV4-1
ASSLRTGRQETQY
>TRBJ1-4|TRBV30
AWSVGRGKLF
>TRBJ1-2|TRBV5-1
ASSGGTGLGYT
>TRBJ1-3|TRBV14
ASSPRVGSGNTIY
>TRBJ1-4|TRBV18
ASSPIQGGGSEKLF
>TRBJ2-7|TRBV30
AWIATGRLYEQY
>TRBJ1-1|TRBV14
ASSQHTGEAF
>TRBJ2-3|TRBV6-5
ASSSDRDTDTQY
>TRBJ2-1|TRBV11-3
ASSLGAGFDNEQF
>TRBJ1-2|TRBV5-1
ASSTNQGQGYGYT
>TRBJ1-1|TRBV28
ASSLPNTGTTEAF
>TRBJ2-3|TRBV18
ASQLTSPADTQY
>TRBJ1-5|TRBV7-9
ASSLAGGNQPQH
>TRBJ1-3|TRBV7-2
ASSLIPTGVGNTIY
>TRBJ2-5|TRBV6-5
ASKKRELTETQY
>TRBJ2-1|TRBV28
ATLGRDRGYNEQF
>TRBJ1-1|TRBV2
ASSEPTRNTEAF
>TRBJ1-1|TRBV5-5
ASSLGLRGRAEAF
>TRBJ1-3|TRBV9
ASSVVGDGNTIY
>TRBJ2-7|TRBV29-1
SVNYRGLVDEQY
>TRBJ1-5|TRBV3-1/TRBV3-2
ASSQEFRCRQGEVSNQPQH
>TRBJ2-1|TRBV11-3
ASSTELAGGLNEQF
>TRBJ1-3|TRBV5-1
ASSLDSSGNTIY
>TRBJ1-1|TRBV15
ATSGPPASPLPPEAF
>TRBJ2-1|TRBV6-1
ASSEGTGYNEQF
>TRBJ1-6|TRBV5-1
ASSPYDRRYYNSPLH
>TRBJ1-5|TRBV20-1
SASPGTVDQPQH
>TRBJ1-1|TRBV6-5
ASRPTGWVTEAF
>TRBJ2-7|TRBV5-6
ASSWTPQPYEQY
>TRBJ2-7|TRBV6-2/TRBV6-3
ASSWSASGEQY
>TRBJ2-7|TRBV6-5
ASSYSRTGSTYEQY
>TRBJ2-1|TRBV11-1
ASSPRISGYNEQF
>TRBJ2-3|TRBV6-6
ASSPSGTGVTDTQY
>TRBJ2-7|TRBV4-3
ASSQAPRGAHEQY
>TRBJ2-1|TRBV19
ASSLYRDTNNEQF
>TRBJ1-3|TRBV18
ASSPRQGYSGNTIY
>TRBJ2-7|TRBV24-1
ATSDPGQGNYEQY
>TRBJ1-2|TRBV28
ASSLGHIYGYT
>TRBJ1-1|TRBV5-1
ASVGGRGDTEAF